This TCR beta chain emerged from a study of blood T cell repertoires in COVID-19 (dated by TCRdb to the early 2020s). About the full investigation: Collaborator samples came from the United States, Italy and Spain and covered acute and convalescent phases of COVID-19. The material from the prospective study consisted of cDNA or gDNA derived from T cells, B-cell-depleted T cells, or PBMCs. Subjects who had been exposed to COVID-19, were actively infected with it, or had recovered from it provided the deeply sampled blood TCRbeta repertoires that made up the dataset. The repertoires were released in a freely available public database intended as a resource for research on the immune response to SARS-CoV-2. Samples were obtained from the ongoing ImmuneRACE study (first 160 participants) and from about 1,300 subjects provided by 6 global collaborators. The sample metadata nearly always contained a de-identified subject ID, COVID-19 status, age in years and sex. HLA class I and class II types, where available, came from metadata supplied by the sample provider rather than from assay-based typing.

Results and caveats for the whole study, not just this receptor: The quantity of clinical and demographic metadata differed by source and by participant and was supplied without curation.

The germline V gene gives CDR1 as MDHEN and CDR2 as SYDVKM. At the junction V is shortened by 10 bases and J by 3 bases, with 19 bases in between. Including cysteine and phenylalanine, the CDR3 has 14 amino acids. CDR3 DNA is the only sequence kept; it has 42 bases, read in frame from the first base. In the case of this clone: This clone's antigen is unknown. No much larger clone is present one base from it, and per-base qualities are unavailable.

TCRbeta CDR3 regions were amplified from genomic DNA using the immunoSEQ Assay, a bias-controlled multiplex PCR. In the paper's pipeline: The number of nucleated cells in each sample was estimated from the amplification of reference gene primers within the assay. To quantify the absolute abundance of each unique TCRbeta CDR3 rearrangement, sequence reads were collapsed and filtered. For each sample, productive Simpson clonality was calculated as the square root of Simpson's diversity index across productive rearrangements. Entries here come from immuneACCESS through TCRdb and include only in-frame sequences with V and J called. Some clones fail to appear in such tables; in the studies checked, an unresolved V gene covers under half of the shortfall, and the cause of the remainder is unknown. V and J calls plus clone size are reproduced from that table; the DNA served to infer D and trimming. The sample includes roughly 290,000 clones, with 75% to 90% observed a single time. The ten most abundant clones make up around 0.84% of the sample.

The collaborating institutions used their own protocols to collect whole blood in K2EDTA tubes. For TCRbeta analysis, collaborator samples were shipped as frozen whole blood, as isolated PBMCs, or as DNA extracted from either sample type. The sequence came from a man aged 25 to 40 with acute or convalescent COVID-19. The chain links TRBV28 with TRBJ2-7; 6 matching bases give a weak D call of TRBD1. Sequenced: peripheral blood. The DNA sequence is given as TGTGCCATCTCGTCGGGACATATCCTCTACGAGCAGTACTTC. It encodes CAISSGHILYEQYF.